Listed here are 14 T cell receptor beta chains from one sample, sequenced in a study of cytomegalovirus exposure and HLA in healthy donors. Sequencing was performed with immunoSEQ multiplex PCR; in TCRdb, only in-frame clones are kept and a portion is missing. The table lists 150,000 or so clones, around 90% of them singletons. The specimen was PBMCs. These receptors originate from a woman aged 30 to 39 in good health and CMV-seropositive.

This clone was observed once. The chain employs TRBV6-6 and TRBJ2-7; possibly TRBD2 for D (6 bases). The ends were cut back, 4 bases at V and 2 bases at J, with 18 bases in the middle. The CDR3 runs 16 residues. Germline CDR1 is MNHNY and CDR2 is SVGAGI (reference sequence). DNA of the CDR3: TGTGCCAGCAGTTCCCCCGAGGAGGGGATGACCTACGAGCAGTACTTC. Its protein product is CASSSPEEGMTYEQYF.

The V call is TRBV27, the J call TRBJ1-3; D uncertain. This CDR3 comprises 13 residues. CDR1 and CDR2 from the germline V gene are MNHEY and SMNVEV (reference sequence). V was clipped by 4 bases and J by 2 bases, with 6 bases between them. CDR3 sequence (DNA): TGTGCCAGCAGTTCTTTAACTGGAAACACCATATATTTT. Amino acids: CASSSLTGNTIYF.

This sequence joins TRBV12-5 and TRBJ2-6, with a weak D call TRBD1 (5 bases). The CDR3 runs 18 residues. V lost 4 bases, J lost 5 bases, and 21 bases lay in between. Germline V gives CDR1 LGHNT, CDR2 FRNRAP. The CDR3 loop reads CASGCYCAGQSRANVLTF. Written as DNA, the CDR3 is TGTGCTAGTGGTTGTTACTGTGCAGGACAAAGTCGGGCCAACGTCCTGACTTTC.

The chain couples TRBV19 to TRBJ1-2; D is uncertain. Germline V gene lookup returns CDR1 LNHDA and CDR2 SQIVND (reference sequence). The V and J ends lost 10 bases and 0 bases respectively, with 18 bases between them. This CDR3 spans 15 amino acids. The CDR3 DNA is TGTGCCACCGGAACCTGGGCCGTCGCTAACTATGGCTACACCTTC. Its protein product is CATGTWAVANYGYTF.

The chain has TRBV7-9 and TRBJ2-2; D call uncertain. The CDR3 consists of 15 residues. Trimming stripped 2 bases from V and 8 bases from J, with 15 bases between. The germline V gene has CDR1 SEHNR and CDR2 FQNEAQ (reference sequence). The DNA for the CDR3 is TGTGCCAGCAGCTTAAATCCCTCGGGTCATGGGGAGCTGTTTTTT. It translates to CASSLNPSGHGELFF.

This sequence joins TRBV29-1 and TRBJ2-7; a weak D match, TRBD2 (5 bases). The CDR3 spans 13 residues. Germline values: CDR1 SQVTM, CDR2 ANQGSEA. Trimming shortened V by 8 bases and J by 4 bases, and 18 bases separated the two germline ends. The CDR3 nucleotides read TGCAGCACGAAGTCCGGGTCGGGGTACGAGCAGTACTTC. Amino acid sequence: CSTKSGSGYEQYF.

This clone came up a few times. J is TRBJ2-1 and V is TRBV5-1; 7 bases line up with TRBD2. The CDR3 has 16 amino acids. V lost 0 bases to trimming and J lost 7 bases; unmatched junction nucleotides: 10. From germline, CDR1 is SGHRS and CDR2 YFSETQ. DNA of the CDR3: TGCGCCAGCAGCTTGGCTAGCTCTCTGGGGGGGAATGAGCAGTTCTTC. This gives the protein CASSLASSLGGNEQFF.

CDR3 residues: CASRQIGQVGEQFF. CDR3 nucleotide sequence: TGTGCCAGCAGACAAATCGGACAGGTGGGTGAGCAGTTCTTC. The rearrangement uses TRBV7-9 and TRBJ2-1; TRBD1 matches at 7 bases. The V gene's germline CDR1 is SEHNR and CDR2 FQNEAQ (reference sequence). V lost 6 bases, J lost 9 bases, and 11 bases stayed unmatched. The CDR3 loop spans 14 amino acids.

The chain uses TRBV27 and TRBJ2-7; 9 bases are shared with TRBD2. The CDR3 is 15 amino acids. Germline V gene lookup returns CDR1 MNHEY and CDR2 SMNVEV (reference sequence). The V and J ends lost 4 bases and 2 bases, in that order; junction bases with no gene match: 6. CDR3 DNA: TGTGCCAGCAGTTCACCCGTAGCGGGGGCCTACGAGCAGTACTTC. Amino acid sequence: CASSSPVAGAYEQYF.

V gene TRBV5-1 combines with J gene TRBJ2-7, with TRBD2 as a possible D gene (5 bases). Looked up from germline, CDR1 is SGHRS and CDR2 is YFSETQ. CDR3 length: 14 amino acids. Trimming removed 4 bases at V and 3 bases at J, with 14 bases between. DNA of the CDR3: TGCGCCAGCAGCCTGGAAGGAGGTGGCTACGAGCAGTACTTC. It specifies CASSLEGGGYEQYF.

The genes are TRBV11-3 and TRBJ2-3; D might be TRBD2 (5 bases). V lost 4 bases and J lost 7, with 6 bases in between. From germline, CDR1 is SGHNT and CDR2 YENEEA. The CDR3 loop spans 11 amino acids. The CDR3 protein is CASSYGNTQYF. DNA of the CDR3: TGTGCCAGCAGCTACGGGAATACGCAGTATTTT.

The chain combines TRBV28 with TRBJ2-7, with 9 positions matching TRBD2. The CDR3 has 15 amino acids. The V gene's germline CDR1 is MDHEN and CDR2 SYDVKM. The V and J ends lost 6 bases and 2 bases, in that order; junction bases with no gene match: 8. DNA for the CDR3: TGTGCCAGCAGCCTTAGCGGGAGTTTCACCTACGAGCAGTACTTC. Translating it yields CASSLSGSFTYEQYF. Variable domain in full (rest from reference TRBV28 and TRBJ2-7): DVKVTQSSRYLVKRTGEKVFLECVQDMDHENMFWYRQDPGLGLRLIYFSYDVKMKEKGDIPEGYSVSREKKERFSLILESASTNQTSMYLCASSLSGSFTYEQYFGPGTRLTVT.

This clone is deemed medium-sized (0.01 to 0.1%). V is TRBV7-8 and J is TRBJ1-2; 8 positions agree with TRBD1. The CDR3 runs 14 residues. The junction had 6 bases not matched to a gene; V was cut back by 5 bases and J by 4 bases. The germline V gene encodes CDR1 SGHVS and CDR2 FQNEAQ. The CDR3 bases are TGTGCCAGCAGCCCGACGGGACAGGTCTATGGCTACACCTTC. The encoded protein is CASSPTGQVYGYTF. The entire variable domain, with the rest obtained from reference TRBV7-8 and TRBJ1-2, is as follows: GAGVSQSPRYKVAKRGQDVALRCDPISGHVSLFWYQQALGQGPEFLTYFQNEAQLDKSGLPSDRFFAERPEGSVSTLKIQRTQQEDSAVYLCASSPTGQVYGYTFGSGTRLTVV.

This chain joins TRBV28 and TRBJ1-4; possibly TRBD1 for D (5 bases). Trimming removed 3 bases from V and 4 bases from J, with 12 bases in between. CDR3 size: 15 residues. CDR1 MDHEN and CDR2 SYDVKM come from the germline V gene. The CDR3 reads CASSFLAGGNEKLFF. For the CDR3, the DNA is TGTGCCAGCAGTTTCCTCGCGGGGGGTAATGAAAAACTGTTTTTT.